A single sample gave rise to the 19 T cell receptor beta chains below, sequenced in a study of shared clonotypes between healthy human individuals. It was CD45RO-negative cells, positively selected for CCR7, that made up naive CD8 cells, with terminally differentiated effector memory CD45RA+ cells excluded. Sequencing was performed with immunoSEQ multiplex PCR; in TCRdb, only in-frame clones are kept and a portion is missing. The profile shows about 2,200,000 clones, 90% to 95% of them singletons. The material sequenced was naive CD8+ T cells from PBMCs. These receptor sequences come from a man aged 18 to 29 in good health. Some clones in this sample may be carry-over from other donors' samples.

Worth noting for this clone: Different DNA sequences within this sample yield the same CDR3. The J gene is TRBJ2-6, the V gene TRBV30; D not certain. The CDR3 runs 14 residues. The V end was cut by 0 bases, the J end by 1 base, with 4 bases between. Germline V gene lookup returns CDR1 GTSNPN and CDR2 SVGIG (reference sequence). Here the CDR3 DNA reads TGTGCCTGGAGTGTGGGGTCTGGGGCCAACGTCCTGACTTTC. Its protein product is CAWSVGSGANVLTF.

For the CDR3, the DNA is TGCGCCAGCAGCCAAGCGGGAGGAACGTTAAATGAGCAGTTCTTC. This codes for CASSQAGGTLNEQFF. The chain combines TRBV4-1 with TRBJ2-1, with 7 bases matching TRBD2. The trim removed 1 base at V and 7 bases at J, leaving 7 bases unmatched. The CDR3 is 15 residues long. The germline gives CDR1 MGHRA, CDR2 YSYEKL.

This sequence joins TRBV28 and TRBJ2-1; 9 bases map to TRBD2. CDR1 and CDR2 (germline): MDHEN, SYDVKM. The V gene end was trimmed by 5 bases and the J gene end by 0 bases; junction bases not matched to a gene: 2. The CDR3 is 15 amino acids. The CDR3: CASSSSGGSYNEQFF. CDR3 nucleotides: TGTGCCAGCAGTAGTAGCGGGGGCTCCTACAATGAGCAGTTCTTC.

Comments on this clone: The same CDR3 is also encoded by other DNA sequences in this sample. The chain employs TRBV5-1 and TRBJ2-2; D possibly corresponds to TRBD1 (6 bases). V lost 4 bases, J lost 6 bases, and 10 bases lay in between. Germline-derived CDR1 and CDR2 are SGHRS and YFSETQ. The CDR3 is 13 residues long. The CDR3 DNA is TGCGCCAGCAGCCTAGGGGGTGCCGGGGAGCTGTTTTTT. Its protein product is CASSLGGAGELFF.

The CDR3 DNA reads TGTGCCACCCAATTCGGGGGGAACACTGAAGCTTTCTTT. It translates to CATQFGGNTEAFF. J is TRBJ1-1 and V is TRBV27, with TRBD1 as a possible D gene (5 bases). Trimming removed 10 bases at V and 1 base at J, with 13 bases between. Germline V gene sequence: CDR1 MNHEY, CDR2 SMNVEV (reference sequence). This CDR3 spans 13 amino acids.

The V and J genes are TRBV2 and TRBJ2-7; D is possibly TRBD2 (5 bases). The V and J ends lost 8 bases and 3 bases respectively, with 17 bases between them. CDR1 SNHLY and CDR2 FYNNEI come from the germline V gene. The CDR3 consists of 14 residues. The CDR3 here is CASDLGPRDYEQYF. The CDR3 DNA is TGTGCCAGCGATCTAGGGCCCCGGGACTACGAGCAGTACTTC.

The chain employs TRBV2 and TRBJ2-2; TRBD2 might be the D (6 bases). Per germline, CDR1 SNHLY and CDR2 FYNNEI. The length of the CDR3 is 18 residues. Trimming cost V 0 bases and J 4 bases, with 18 bases left between them. The chain's CDR3 is CASSEALLGGKTTGELFF. In DNA form, the CDR3 reads TGTGCCAGCAGTGAAGCGCTTCTCGGCGGGAAAACCACCGGGGAGCTGTTTTTT.

The chain uses TRBV6-4 and TRBJ1-1; D is uncertain. V was pared by 4 bases and J by 3 bases, with 12 bases between. Germline-derived CDR1 and CDR2 are MRHNA and SNTAGT. The CDR3 has 14 residues. In DNA form, the CDR3 reads TGTGCCAGCAGTGGCCGAGCGGGCGACACTGAAGCTTTCTTT. It yields the protein CASSGRAGDTEAFF.

V is TRBV25-1 and J is TRBJ2-5; D gene uncertain. The end of the DNA fits TRBJ2-7 better, so the J call may be wrong. Germline V gives CDR1 MGHDK, CDR2 SYGVNS. CDR3 size: 13 residues. The CDR3 is CASSEDNSYEQYF. In nucleotides, the CDR3 is TGTGCCAGCAGTGAAGACAATTCCTACGAGCAGTACTTC.

The CDR3 sequence: CASSPARDGYNEQFF. CDR3 nucleotide sequence: TGTGCCAGCAGCCCCGCCCGGGACGGTTACAATGAGCAGTTCTTC. The chain joins TRBV6-5 to TRBJ2-1, with D perhaps TRBD1 or TRBD2 (5 bases each). CDR1 is MNHEY, CDR2 SVGAGI, per germline. V dropped 6 bases and J dropped 4 bases, with 16 bases sitting between them. CDR3 length equals 15 residues.

This clone turned up a few times. The chain uses TRBV30 and TRBJ2-1, with 9 bases that match TRBD2. The V gene's germline CDR1 is GTSNPN and CDR2 SVGIG (reference sequence). This CDR3 is 16 amino acids long. The J segment lost 8 bases and the V segment lost 4 bases, leaving 15 bases of the junction unmatched. The CDR3 is CAWNLLAGLSNDEQFF. Written as DNA, the CDR3 is TGTGCCTGGAATCTTCTAGCGGGGTTGAGTAACGATGAGCAGTTCTTC. Combining the CDR3 with reference TRBV30 and TRBJ2-1 gives the whole variable domain SQTIHQWPATLVQPVGSPLSLECTVEGTSNPNLYWYRQAAGRGLQLLFYSVGIGQISSEVPQNLSASRPQDRQFILSSKKLLLSDSGFYLCAWNLLAGLSNDEQFFGPGTRLTVL.

Worth noting for this clone: Other nucleotide sequences in the sample specify the same CDR3. V usage is TRBV7-2 and J usage is TRBJ1-1, with 8 nucleotides matching TRBD1. J gave up 5 bases and V 1 base, and 0 bases lay outside the gene matches. CDR1 is SGHTA, CDR2 FQGNSA, per germline. The CDR3 runs 13 residues. The CDR3 nucleotides are TGTGCCAGCAGCTTAGGACAGGGGACTGAAGCTTTCTTT. Its protein product is CASSLGQGTEAFF.

This clone has only one observation. V usage is TRBV7-9 and J usage is TRBJ2-2; D possibly corresponds to TRBD1 (5 bases). The germline CDR1 and CDR2 sequences are SEHNR and FQNEAQ (reference sequence). CDR3 length equals 17 residues. V was pared by 5 bases and J by 2 bases, with 18 bases between. This CDR3 reads CASSPRATDLNTGELFF. The CDR3 DNA reads as TGTGCCAGCAGCCCCCGGGCGACAGACCTAAACACCGGGGAGCTGTTTTTT.

This clone came up a few times. This rearrangement joins TRBV2 to TRBJ1-1, with D maybe TRBD1 (5 bases). The CDR3 is 15 amino acids. The V gene lost 6 bases and the J gene lost 0 bases, with 14 bases spanning the gap. Per germline, CDR1 SNHLY and CDR2 FYNNEI. CDR3 coding DNA: TGTGCCAGCAGCGCGGGACCGGCCATGAACACTGAAGCTTTCTTT. Protein: CASSAGPAMNTEAFF.

The chain uses TRBV27 and TRBJ2-1; 14 positions agree with TRBD2. This CDR3 spans 18 amino acids. J lost 4 bases, V lost 4 bases, and 9 bases had no gene match. Per the germline V gene, CDR1 is MNHEY and CDR2 is SMNVEV (reference sequence). CDR3 in DNA: TGTGCCAGCAGTTCCCCGGGACTAGCGGGAGCAGGGTACAATGAGCAGTTCTTC. This codes for CASSSPGLAGAGYNEQFF.

The V and J genes are TRBV6-5 and TRBJ2-3; the D gene could be TRBD1 or TRBD2 (5 bases each). This CDR3 has 16 residues. The germline V and J ends were trimmed by 2 bases and 2 bases, with 14 bases remaining between them. CDR1 is MNHEY, CDR2 SVGAGI, per germline. CDR3 residues: CASSYRPGTLTDTQYF. CDR3 DNA sequence: TGTGCCAGCAGTTACCGCCCCGGGACCCTCACAGATACGCAGTATTTT.

This chain joins TRBV7-9 and TRBJ1-4; no clear D gene. Germline V gives CDR1 SEHNR, CDR2 FQNEAQ (reference sequence). Trimming pared 5 bases from V and 8 bases from J, leaving 21 bases between. The CDR3 spans 16 residues. CDR3 coding DNA: TGTGCCAGCAGCGTCCAACCGGGAATCAAGGCCGAAAAACTGTTTTTT. Translation gives CASSVQPGIKAEKLFF.

The V call is TRBV19, the J call TRBJ2-7; D is unclear. In germline, CDR1 is LNHDA, CDR2 SQIVND (reference sequence). The CDR3 is 13 amino acids. V lost 2 bases to trimming and J lost 2 bases, with 7 bases between them. Here the CDR3 reads CASSITTTYEQYF. The CDR3 DNA reads as TGTGCCAGTAGTATAACGACCACCTACGAGCAGTACTTC.

This chain links TRBV7-8 with TRBJ2-7; 8 bases align to TRBD1. The CDR3 has 15 residues. The germline V gene encodes CDR1 SGHVS and CDR2 FQNEAQ. Unmatched junction bases numbered 5, after V lost 0 bases and J lost 4 bases. The CDR3 DNA reads as TGTGCCAGCAGCTTAGCAGGGACAGGAAATTACGAGCAGTACTTC. It encodes CASSLAGTGNYEQYF.